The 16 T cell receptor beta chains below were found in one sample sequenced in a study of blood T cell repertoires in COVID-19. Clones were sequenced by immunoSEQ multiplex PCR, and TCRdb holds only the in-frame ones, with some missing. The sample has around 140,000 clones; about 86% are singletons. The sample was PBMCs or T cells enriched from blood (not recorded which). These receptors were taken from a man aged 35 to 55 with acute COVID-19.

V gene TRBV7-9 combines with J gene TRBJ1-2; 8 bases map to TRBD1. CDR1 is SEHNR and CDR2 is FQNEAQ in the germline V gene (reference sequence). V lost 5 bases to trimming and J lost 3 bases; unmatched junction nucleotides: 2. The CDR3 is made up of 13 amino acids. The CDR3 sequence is CASSPQGDYGYTF. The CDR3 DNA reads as TGTGCCAGCAGCCCACAGGGGGACTATGGCTACACCTTC.

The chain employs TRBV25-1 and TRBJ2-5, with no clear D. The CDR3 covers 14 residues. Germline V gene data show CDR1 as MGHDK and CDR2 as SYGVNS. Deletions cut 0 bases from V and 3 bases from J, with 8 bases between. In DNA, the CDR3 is TGTGCCAGCAGTGAATACCAGCGCAAAGAGACCCAGTACTTC. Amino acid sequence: CASSEYQRKETQYF.

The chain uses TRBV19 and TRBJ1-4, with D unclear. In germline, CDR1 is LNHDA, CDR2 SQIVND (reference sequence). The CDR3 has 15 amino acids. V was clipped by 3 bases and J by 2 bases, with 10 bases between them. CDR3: CASSIIGSTNEKLFF. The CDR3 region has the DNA TGTGCCAGTAGTATTATCGGGTCTACTAATGAAAAACTGTTTTTT.

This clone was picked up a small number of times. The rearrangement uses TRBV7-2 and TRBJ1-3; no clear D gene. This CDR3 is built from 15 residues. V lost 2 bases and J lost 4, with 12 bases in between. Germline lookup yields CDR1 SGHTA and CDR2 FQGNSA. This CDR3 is CASSLTGRFGNTIYF. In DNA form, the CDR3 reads TGTGCCAGCAGCTTAACGGGGAGGTTCGGAAACACCATATATTTT.

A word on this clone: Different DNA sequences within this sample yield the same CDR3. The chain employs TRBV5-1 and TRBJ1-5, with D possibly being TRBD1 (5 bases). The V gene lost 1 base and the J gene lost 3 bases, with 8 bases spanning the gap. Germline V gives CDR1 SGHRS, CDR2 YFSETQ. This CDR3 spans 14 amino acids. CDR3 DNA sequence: TGCGCCAGCAGCTTGACAGGAGCCAATCAGCCCCAGCATTTT. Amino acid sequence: CASSLTGANQPQHF. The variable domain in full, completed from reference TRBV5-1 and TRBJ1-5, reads KAGVTQTPRYLIKTRGQQVTLSCSPISGHRSVSWYQQTPGQGLQFLFEYFSETQRNKGNFPGRFSGRQFSNSRSEMNVSTLELGDSALYLCASSLTGANQPQHFGDGTRLSIL.

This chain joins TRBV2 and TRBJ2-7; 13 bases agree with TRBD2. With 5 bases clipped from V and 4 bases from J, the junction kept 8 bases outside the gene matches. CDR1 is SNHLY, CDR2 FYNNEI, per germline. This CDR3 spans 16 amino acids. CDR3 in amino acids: CASSLRTSGGLYEQYF. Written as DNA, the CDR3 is TGTGCCAGCAGTCTGAGGACTAGCGGGGGATTATACGAGCAGTACTTC.

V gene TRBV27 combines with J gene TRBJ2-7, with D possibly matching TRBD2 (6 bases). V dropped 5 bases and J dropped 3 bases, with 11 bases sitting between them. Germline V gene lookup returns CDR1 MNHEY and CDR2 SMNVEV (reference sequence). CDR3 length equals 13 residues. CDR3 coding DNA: TGTGCCAGCAGTCCCGGGACTTACTACGAGCAGTACTTC. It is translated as CASSPGTYYEQYF.

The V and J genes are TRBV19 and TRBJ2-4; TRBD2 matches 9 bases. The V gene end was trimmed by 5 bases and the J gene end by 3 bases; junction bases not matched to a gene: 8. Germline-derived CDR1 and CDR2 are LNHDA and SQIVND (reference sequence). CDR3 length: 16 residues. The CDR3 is CASSAASTSGKNIQYF. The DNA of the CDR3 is TGTGCCAGTAGTGCGGCCTCGACTAGCGGCAAAAACATTCAGTACTTC.

The CDR3 loop reads CASSQATGSDTQYF. DNA of the CDR3: TGTGCCAGCAGCCAAGCCACAGGTTCAGATACGCAGTATTTT. The chain carries TRBV3-1 (or the pseudogene TRBV3-2) and TRBJ2-3; tentatively, D is TRBD1 (5 bases). The CDR3 is made up of 14 amino acids. Germline CDR1 LGHDT, CDR2 YNNKEL (reference sequence). Trimming took off 1 base at V and 4 bases at J, with 9 bases between the two ends.

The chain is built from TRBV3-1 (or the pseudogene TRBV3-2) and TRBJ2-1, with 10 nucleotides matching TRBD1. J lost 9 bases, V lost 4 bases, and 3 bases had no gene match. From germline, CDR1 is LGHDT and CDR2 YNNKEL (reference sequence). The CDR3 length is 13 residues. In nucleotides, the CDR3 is TGTGCCAGCAGCCGACAGGGGGCAGGTGAGCAGTTCTTC. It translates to CASSRQGAGEQFF.

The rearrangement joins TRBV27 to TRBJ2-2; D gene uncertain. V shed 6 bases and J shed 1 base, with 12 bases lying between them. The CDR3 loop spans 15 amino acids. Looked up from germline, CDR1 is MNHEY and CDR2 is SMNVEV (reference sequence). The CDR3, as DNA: TGTGCCAGCAGCTCCTGGGCAGGGAACACCGGGGAGCTGTTTTTT. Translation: CASSSWAGNTGELFF.

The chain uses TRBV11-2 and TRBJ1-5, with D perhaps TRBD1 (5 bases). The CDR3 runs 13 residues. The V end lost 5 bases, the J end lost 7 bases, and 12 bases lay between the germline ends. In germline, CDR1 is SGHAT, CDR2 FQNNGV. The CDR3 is CASSPQVSQPQHF. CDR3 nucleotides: TGTGCCAGCAGCCCACAGGTCTCCCAGCCCCAGCATTTT.

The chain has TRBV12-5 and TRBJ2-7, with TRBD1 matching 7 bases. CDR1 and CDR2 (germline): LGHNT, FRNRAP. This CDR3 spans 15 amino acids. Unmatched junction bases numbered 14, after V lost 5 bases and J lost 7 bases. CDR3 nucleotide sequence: TGTGCTAGTGGTCTTCCAACAGGGGCCCCGGGGGAGCAGTACTTC. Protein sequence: CASGLPTGAPGEQYF.

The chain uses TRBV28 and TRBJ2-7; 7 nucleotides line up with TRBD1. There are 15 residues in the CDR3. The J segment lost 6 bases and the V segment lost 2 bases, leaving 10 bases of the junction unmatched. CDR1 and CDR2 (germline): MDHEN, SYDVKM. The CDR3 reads CASSLSEKGAGEQYF. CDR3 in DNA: TGTGCCAGCAGTTTAAGCGAAAAGGGGGCAGGCGAGCAGTACTTC. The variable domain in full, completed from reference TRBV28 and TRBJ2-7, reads DVKVTQSSRYLVKRTGEKVFLECVQDMDHENMFWYRQDPGLGLRLIYFSYDVKMKEKGDIPEGYSVSREKKERFSLILESASTNQTSMYLCASSLSEKGAGEQYFGPGTRLTVT.

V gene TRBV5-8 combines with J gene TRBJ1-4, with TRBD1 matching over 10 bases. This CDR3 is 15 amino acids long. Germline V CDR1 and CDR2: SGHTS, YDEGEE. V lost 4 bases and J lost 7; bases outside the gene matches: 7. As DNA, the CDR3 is TGTGCCAGCAGCCGGCGGACAGGGGGAATTGAAAAACTGTTTTTT. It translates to CASSRRTGGIEKLFF. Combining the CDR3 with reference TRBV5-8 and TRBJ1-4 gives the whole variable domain EAGVTQSPTHLIKTRGQQATLRCSPISGHTSVYWYQQALGLGLQFLLWYDEGEERNRGNFPPRFSGRQFPNYSSELNVNALELEDSALYLCASSRRTGGIEKLFFGSGTQLSVL.

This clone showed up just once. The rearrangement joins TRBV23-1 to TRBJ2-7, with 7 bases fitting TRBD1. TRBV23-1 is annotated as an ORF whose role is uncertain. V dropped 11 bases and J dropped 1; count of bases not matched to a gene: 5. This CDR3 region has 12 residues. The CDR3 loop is CAGKTGSYEQYF. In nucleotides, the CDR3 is TGCGCCGGAAAGACAGGGTCCTACGAGCAGTACTTC.